This T cell receptor (beta chain) emerged from a study of T cell changes during pregnancy in multiple sclerosis. Sequencing used immunoSEQ multiplex PCR; TCRdb keeps in-frame clones, though not all of them. Among 37,000 or so clones, 80% to 90% were seen once, and the ten largest hold 0.45% to 0.65%. In germline, CDR1 is SGHTA, CDR2 FQGNSA. There are 16 residues in the CDR3. V trimming: 5 bases; J trimming: 0 bases; junction bases outside the gene matches: 8. The V and J genes are TRBV7-2 and TRBJ2-7; 9 nucleotides agree with TRBD2. The starting material was CD4+ T cells from peripheral blood mononuclear cells, obtained in the first trimester of pregnancy. The origin of this receptor is a female donor with multiple sclerosis, enrolled in a pregnancy study. This chain's CDR3 is CASSTRGGGASYEQYF. CDR3 sequence (DNA): TGTGCCAGCAGCACCAGGGGCGGGGGGGCCTCCTACGAGCAGTACTTC.